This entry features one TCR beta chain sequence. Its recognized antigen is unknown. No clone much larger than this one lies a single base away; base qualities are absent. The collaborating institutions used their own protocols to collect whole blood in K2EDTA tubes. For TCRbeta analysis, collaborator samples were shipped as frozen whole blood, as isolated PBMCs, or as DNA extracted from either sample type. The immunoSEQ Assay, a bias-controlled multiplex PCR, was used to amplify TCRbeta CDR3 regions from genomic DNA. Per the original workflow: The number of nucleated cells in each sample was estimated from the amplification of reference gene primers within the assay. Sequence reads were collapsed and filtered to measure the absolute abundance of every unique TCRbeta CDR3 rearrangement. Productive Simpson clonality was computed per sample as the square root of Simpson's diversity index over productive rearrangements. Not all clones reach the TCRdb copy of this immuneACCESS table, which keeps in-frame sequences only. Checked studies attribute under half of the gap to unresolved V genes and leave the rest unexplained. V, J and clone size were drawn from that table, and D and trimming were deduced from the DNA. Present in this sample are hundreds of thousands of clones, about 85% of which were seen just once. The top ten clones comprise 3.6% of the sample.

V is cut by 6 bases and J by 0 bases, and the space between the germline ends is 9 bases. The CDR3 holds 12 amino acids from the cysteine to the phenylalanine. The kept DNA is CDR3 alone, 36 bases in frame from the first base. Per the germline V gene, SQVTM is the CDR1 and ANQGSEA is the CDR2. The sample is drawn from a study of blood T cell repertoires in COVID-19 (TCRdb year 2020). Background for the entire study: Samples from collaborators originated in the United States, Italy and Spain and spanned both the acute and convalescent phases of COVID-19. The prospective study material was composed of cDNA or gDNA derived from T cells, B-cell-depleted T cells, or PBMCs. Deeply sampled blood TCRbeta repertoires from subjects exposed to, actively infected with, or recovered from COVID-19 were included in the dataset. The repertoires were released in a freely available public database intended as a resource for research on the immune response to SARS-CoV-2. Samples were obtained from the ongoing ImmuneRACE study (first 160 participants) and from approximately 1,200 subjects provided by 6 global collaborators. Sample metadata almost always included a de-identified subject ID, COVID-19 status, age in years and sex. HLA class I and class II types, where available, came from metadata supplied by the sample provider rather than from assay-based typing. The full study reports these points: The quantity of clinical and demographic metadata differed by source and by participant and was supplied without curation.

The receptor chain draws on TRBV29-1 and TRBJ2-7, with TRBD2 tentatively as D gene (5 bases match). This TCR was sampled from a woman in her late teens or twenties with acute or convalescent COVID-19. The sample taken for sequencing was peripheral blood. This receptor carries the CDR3 CSVFGLSYEQYF. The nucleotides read TGCAGCGTCTTCGGACTCTCCTACGAGCAGTACTTC.